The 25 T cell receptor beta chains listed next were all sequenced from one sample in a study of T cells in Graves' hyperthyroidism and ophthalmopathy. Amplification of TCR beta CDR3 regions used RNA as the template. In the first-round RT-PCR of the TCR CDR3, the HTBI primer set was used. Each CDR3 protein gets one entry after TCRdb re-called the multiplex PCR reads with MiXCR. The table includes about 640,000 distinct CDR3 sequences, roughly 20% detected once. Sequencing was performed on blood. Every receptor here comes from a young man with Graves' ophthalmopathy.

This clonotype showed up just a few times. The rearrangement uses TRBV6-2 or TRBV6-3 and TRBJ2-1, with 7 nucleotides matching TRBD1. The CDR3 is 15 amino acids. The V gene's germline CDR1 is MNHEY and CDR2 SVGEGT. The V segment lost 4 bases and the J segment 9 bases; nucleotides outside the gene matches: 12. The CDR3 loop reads CASSLGGSRAVEQFF. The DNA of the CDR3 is TGTGCCAGCAGTTTAGGGGGCTCCAGGGCGGTTGAGCAGTTCTTC.

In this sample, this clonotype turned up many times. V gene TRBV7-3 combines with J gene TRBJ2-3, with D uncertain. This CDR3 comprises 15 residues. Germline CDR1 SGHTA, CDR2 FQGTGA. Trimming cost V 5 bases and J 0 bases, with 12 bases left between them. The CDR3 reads CASSPAMGSTDTQYF. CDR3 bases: TGTGCCAGCAGCCCCGCGATGGGCAGCACAGATACGCAGTATTTT. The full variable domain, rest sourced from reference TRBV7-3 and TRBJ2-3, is GAGVSQTPSNKVTEKGKYVELRCDPISGHTALYWYRQSLGQGPEFLIYFQGTGAADDSGLPNDRFFAVRPEGSVSTLKIQRTERGDSAVYLCASSPAMGSTDTQYFGPGTRLTVL.

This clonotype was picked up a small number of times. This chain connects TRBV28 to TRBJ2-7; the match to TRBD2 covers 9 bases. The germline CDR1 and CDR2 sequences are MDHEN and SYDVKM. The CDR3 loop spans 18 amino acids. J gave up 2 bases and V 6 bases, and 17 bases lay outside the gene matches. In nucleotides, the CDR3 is TGTGCCAGCAGAACGGGAGCTAGCGGGATCGATTTCGCCTACGAGCAGTACTTC. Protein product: CASRTGASGIDFAYEQYF.

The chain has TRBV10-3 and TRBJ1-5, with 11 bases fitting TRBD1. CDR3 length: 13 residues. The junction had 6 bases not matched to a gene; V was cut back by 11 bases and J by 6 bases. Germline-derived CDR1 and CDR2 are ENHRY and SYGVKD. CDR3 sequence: CAVAGTGGQPQHF. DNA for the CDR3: TGTGCCGTAGCCGGGACAGGGGGTCAGCCCCAGCATTTT.

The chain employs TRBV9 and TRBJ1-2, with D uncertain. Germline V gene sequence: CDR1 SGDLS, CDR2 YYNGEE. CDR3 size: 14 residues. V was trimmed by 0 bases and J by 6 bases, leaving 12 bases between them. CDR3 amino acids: CASSVGVGVDGYTF. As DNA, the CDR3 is TGTGCCAGCAGCGTAGGTGTGGGAGTCGATGGCTACACCTTC.

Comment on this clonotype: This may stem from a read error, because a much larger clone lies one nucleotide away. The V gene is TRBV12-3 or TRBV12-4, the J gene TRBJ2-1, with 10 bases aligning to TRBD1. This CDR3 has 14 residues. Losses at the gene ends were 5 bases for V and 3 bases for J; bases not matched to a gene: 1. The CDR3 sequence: CASSRTGGYNEQFF. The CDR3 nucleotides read TGTGCCAGCAGTCGGACAGGGGGCTACAATGAGCAGTTCTTC.

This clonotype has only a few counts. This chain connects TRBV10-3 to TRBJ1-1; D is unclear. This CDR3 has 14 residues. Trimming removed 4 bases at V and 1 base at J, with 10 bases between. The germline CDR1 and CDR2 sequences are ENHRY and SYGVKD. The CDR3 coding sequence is TGTGCCATCAGTGCCGCAGGTTGGAACACTGAAGCTTTCTTT. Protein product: CAISAAGWNTEAFF.

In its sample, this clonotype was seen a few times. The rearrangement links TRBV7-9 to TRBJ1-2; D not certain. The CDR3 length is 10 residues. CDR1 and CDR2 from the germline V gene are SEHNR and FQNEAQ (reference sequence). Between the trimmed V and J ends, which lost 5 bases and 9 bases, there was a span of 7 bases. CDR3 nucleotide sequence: TGTGCCAGCAGCATCGATCGCTACACCTTC. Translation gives CASSIDRYTF.

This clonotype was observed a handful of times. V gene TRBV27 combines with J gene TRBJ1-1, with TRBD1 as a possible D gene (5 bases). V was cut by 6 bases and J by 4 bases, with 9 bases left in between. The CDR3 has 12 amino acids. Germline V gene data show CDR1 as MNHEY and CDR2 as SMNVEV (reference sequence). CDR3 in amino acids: CASRGPATEAFF. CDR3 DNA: TGTGCCAGCAGGGGGCCGGCCACTGAAGCTTTCTTT.

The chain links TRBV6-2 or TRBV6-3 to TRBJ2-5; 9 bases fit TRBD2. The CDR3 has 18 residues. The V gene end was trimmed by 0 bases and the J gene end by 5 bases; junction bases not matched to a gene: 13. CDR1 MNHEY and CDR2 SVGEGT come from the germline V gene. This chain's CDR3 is CASSYSKLAGGPAETQYF. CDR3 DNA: TGTGCCAGCAGTTACTCGAAGTTGGCGGGAGGGCCGGCGGAGACCCAGTACTTC.

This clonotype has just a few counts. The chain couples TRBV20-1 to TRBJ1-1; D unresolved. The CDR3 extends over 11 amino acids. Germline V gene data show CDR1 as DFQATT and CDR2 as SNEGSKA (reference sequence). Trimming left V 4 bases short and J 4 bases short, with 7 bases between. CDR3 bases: TGCAGTGCTAAACGCGGCACTGAAGCTTTCTTT. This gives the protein CSAKRGTEAFF.

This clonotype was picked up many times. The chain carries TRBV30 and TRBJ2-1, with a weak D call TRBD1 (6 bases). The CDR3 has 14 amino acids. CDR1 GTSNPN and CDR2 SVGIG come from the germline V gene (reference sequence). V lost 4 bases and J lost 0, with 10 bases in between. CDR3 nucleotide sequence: TGTGCCTGGACACAGGGAAACTCCTACAATGAGCAGTTCTTC. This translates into CAWTQGNSYNEQFF.

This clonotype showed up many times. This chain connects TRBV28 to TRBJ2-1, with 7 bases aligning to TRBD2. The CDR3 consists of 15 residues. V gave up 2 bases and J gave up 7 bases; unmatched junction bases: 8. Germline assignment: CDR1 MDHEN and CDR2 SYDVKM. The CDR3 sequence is CASSLLSTSMNEQFF. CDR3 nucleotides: TGTGCCAGCAGTTTACTCTCGACTAGCATGAATGAGCAGTTCTTC. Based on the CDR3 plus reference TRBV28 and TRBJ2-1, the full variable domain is DVKVTQSSRYLVKRTGEKVFLECVQDMDHENMFWYRQDPGLGLRLIYFSYDVKMKEKGDIPEGYSVSREKKERFSLILESASTNQTSMYLCASSLLSTSMNEQFFGPGTRLTVL.

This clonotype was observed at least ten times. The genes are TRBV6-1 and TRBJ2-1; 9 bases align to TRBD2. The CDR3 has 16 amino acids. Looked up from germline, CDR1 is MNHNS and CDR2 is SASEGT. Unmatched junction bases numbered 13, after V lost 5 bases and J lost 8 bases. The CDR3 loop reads CASSLRTSAPEDEQFF. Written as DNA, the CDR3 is TGTGCCAGCAGTCTTCGGACTAGCGCCCCCGAGGATGAGCAGTTCTTC.

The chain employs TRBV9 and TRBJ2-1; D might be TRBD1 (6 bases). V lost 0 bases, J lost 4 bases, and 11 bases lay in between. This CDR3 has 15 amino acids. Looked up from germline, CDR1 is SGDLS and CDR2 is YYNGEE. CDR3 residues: CASSVADREYNEQFF. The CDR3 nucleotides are TGTGCCAGCAGCGTAGCGGACAGAGAATACAATGAGCAGTTCTTC.

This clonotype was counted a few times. For the CDR3, the DNA is TGTGCCAGCAGCTTGAGTGCAGGGCACTCCTACGAGCAGTACTTC. Its protein is CASSLSAGHSYEQYF. This chain links TRBV5-5 with TRBJ2-7; D is possibly TRBD1 (5 bases). This CDR3 is built from 15 residues. Germline loops: CDR1 SGHKS, CDR2 YYEKEE (reference sequence). V gave up 1 base and J gave up 0 bases, with 11 bases separating them.

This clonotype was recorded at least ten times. CDR3: CASSYFNRNIQYF. CDR3 sequence (DNA): TGTGCCAGCAGTTATTTCAACCGGAACATTCAGTACTTC. V and J are TRBV28 and TRBJ2-4; no firm D call. V lost 4 bases and J lost 7, with 11 bases in between. The length of the CDR3 is 13 residues. The germline V gene has CDR1 MDHEN and CDR2 SYDVKM.

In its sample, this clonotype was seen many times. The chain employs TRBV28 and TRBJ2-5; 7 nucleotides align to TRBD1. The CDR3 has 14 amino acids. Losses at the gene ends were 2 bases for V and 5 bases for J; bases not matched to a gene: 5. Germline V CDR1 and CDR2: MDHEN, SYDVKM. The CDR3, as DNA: TGTGCCAGCAGTTTAGAACAGGGGCTCGAGACCCAGTACTTC. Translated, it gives CASSLEQGLETQYF.

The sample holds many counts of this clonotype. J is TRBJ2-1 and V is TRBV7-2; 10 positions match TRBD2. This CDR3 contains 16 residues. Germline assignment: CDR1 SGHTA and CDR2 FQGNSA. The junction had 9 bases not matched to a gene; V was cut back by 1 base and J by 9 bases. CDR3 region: CASSLDAGLANAEQFF. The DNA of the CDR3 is TGTGCCAGCAGCTTAGACGCGGGACTAGCGAATGCTGAGCAGTTCTTC. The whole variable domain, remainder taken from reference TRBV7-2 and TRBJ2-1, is GAGVSQSPSNKVTEKGKDVELRCDPISGHTALYWYRQSLGQGLEFLIYFQGNSAPDKSGLPSDRFSAERTGGSVSTLTIQRTQQEDSAVYLCASSLDAGLANAEQFFGPGTRLTVL.

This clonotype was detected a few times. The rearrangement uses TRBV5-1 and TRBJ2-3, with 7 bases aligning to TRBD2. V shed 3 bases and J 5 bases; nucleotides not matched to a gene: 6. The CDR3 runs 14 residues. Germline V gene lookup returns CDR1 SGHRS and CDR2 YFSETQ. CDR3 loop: CASSSGTIGDTQYF. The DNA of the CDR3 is TGCGCCAGCAGCTCCGGGACTATCGGAGATACGCAGTATTTT.

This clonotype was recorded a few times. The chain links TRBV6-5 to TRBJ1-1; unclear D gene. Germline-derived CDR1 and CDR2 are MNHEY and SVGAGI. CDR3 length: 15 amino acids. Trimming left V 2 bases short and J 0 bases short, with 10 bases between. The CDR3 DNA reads TGTGCCAGCAGTTACGGTGGCAGGCTGAACACTGAAGCTTTCTTT. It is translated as CASSYGGRLNTEAFF.

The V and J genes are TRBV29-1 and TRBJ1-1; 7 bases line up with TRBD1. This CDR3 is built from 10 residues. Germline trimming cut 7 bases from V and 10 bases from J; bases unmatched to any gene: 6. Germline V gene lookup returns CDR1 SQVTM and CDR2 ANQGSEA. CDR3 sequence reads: CSAPQGRAFF. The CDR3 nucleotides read TGCAGCGCACCACAGGGGAGAGCTTTCTTT.

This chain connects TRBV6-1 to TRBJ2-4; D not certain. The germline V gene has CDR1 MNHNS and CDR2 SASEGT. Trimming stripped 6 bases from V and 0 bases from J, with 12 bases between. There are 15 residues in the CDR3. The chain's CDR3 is CASRDLDGAKNIQYF. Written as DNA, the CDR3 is TGTGCCAGCAGGGACCTGGACGGAGCCAAAAACATTCAGTACTTC.

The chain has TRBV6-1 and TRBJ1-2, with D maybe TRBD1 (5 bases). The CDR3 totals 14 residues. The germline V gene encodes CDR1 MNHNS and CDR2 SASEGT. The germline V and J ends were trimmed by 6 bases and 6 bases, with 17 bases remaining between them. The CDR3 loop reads CASSPYRGGNGYTF. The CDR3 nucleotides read TGTGCCAGCAGCCCCTATAGGGGAGGGAATGGCTACACCTTC.

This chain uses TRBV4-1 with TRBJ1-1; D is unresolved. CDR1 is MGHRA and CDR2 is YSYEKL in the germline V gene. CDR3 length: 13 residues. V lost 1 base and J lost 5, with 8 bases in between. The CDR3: CASSQGMPTEAFF. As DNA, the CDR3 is TGCGCCAGCAGCCAAGGGATGCCTACTGAAGCTTTCTTT.